This entry concerns a single T cell receptor beta chain. Antigen: not known. Time point reported: late sampling 161 to 241 days after vaccination in three convalescent patients. Treatment defined: approximately nine-day PBMC culture with coronavirus spike peptide pools or control peptides (ViraFEST assay). Scientists ran DNA taken from cultured CD4+ T cells through the Oncomine TCR Beta short-read assay for sequencing. Each CDR3 protein gets one entry after TCRdb re-called the PCR reads with MiXCR. The data contain tens of thousands of distinct CDR3 sequences, less than 35% of them singletons. This specimen belongs to a study of vaccination and CD4 T cells after COVID-19. Findings and limits, study-wide: Analysis of convalescent patients found that 304 of 307 vaccine-specific clones were spike mono-reactive.

The sequence was collected from a human donor who had recovered from COVID-19. Sequencing was performed on CD4+ T cells from blood, cultured in vitro, taken about 7 months after SARS-CoV-2 vaccination.

DNA for the CDR3: TGCAGTGCTGGCCGGGGGCGGGGGGGCCGGGGAAACATTCAGTACTTC. Protein: CSAGRGRGGRGNIQYF. This chain connects TRBV20-1 to TRBJ2-4; the match to TRBD2 covers 9 bases. Germline V lookup: CDR1 DFQATT, CDR2 SNEGSKA (reference sequence). CDR3 length equals 16 residues. J was trimmed by 6 bases and V by 5 bases; bases with no gene match: 14.